The source of this T cell receptor beta chain is a study of Tregs in tolerant kidney transplant recipients. Study results and caveats: Antigen-driven expansion was suggested because donor-specific Tregs expanded more than all Tregs in tolerant patients. Tregs expanded with activated donor B cells seemed most donor-specific. Biological reproducibility was not directly addressed in this study.

Sequencing used immunoSEQ multiplex PCR; TCRdb keeps in-frame clones, though not all of them. The repertoire includes 100,000 to 120,000 clones, 90% of them detected once, and roughly 0.31% sits in the top ten. The J segment lost 4 bases and the V segment lost 7 bases, leaving 6 bases of the junction unmatched. This CDR3 spans 14 amino acids. Germline V gene sequence: CDR1 SGHRS, CDR2 YFSETQ. Unstimulated regulatory T cells (CD4+CD25+CD127-), CD4+CD25- non-regulatory cells, CD4 and CD8 cells were FACS-sorted from thawed PBMCs. Regarding this clone: The antigen remains unidentified.

This clonotype was sampled from a human donor who received a combined kidney and bone marrow transplant. Sequencing was performed on CD4+ T cells from blood, taken before the transplant. V gene TRBV5-1 combines with J gene TRBJ2-1; 9 bases are shared with TRBD1. The CDR3 DNA is TGCGCCAGCCGTGGACAGGGGTATTACAATGAGCAGTTCTTC. Its protein is CASRGQGYYNEQFF.